This T cell receptor (beta chain) was profiled in a study of T-cell memory formation after mild COVID-19. Study-level information: Among the donors, TCR clusters were largely specific to each donor. Whole-study results and caveats: Pre-infection memory already had some responding clones, implying cross-reactive memory joined. The main location of contracting CD4+ clones was CM and EM, and that of contracting CD8+ clones was EMRA.

V dropped 1 base and J dropped 1 base, with 12 bases sitting between them. The CDR3 contains 16 residues. The germline V gene has CDR1 MGHRA and CDR2 YSYEKL. cDNA libraries for TCR alpha and TCR beta, carrying sample barcodes and UMIs, came from 5'RACE with constant-segment primers. TCRdb reprocessed the 5' RACE reads via MiXCR and lists one record per CDR3 protein. Among around 510,000 distinct CDR3 sequences listed, about a fifth were seen once. A note on this clonotype: Its target is not known.

The specimen was PBMCs or a T cell subset sorted from them (not recorded which). This clonotype was obtained from an adult woman who had mild COVID-19 (a few samples of this study predate the infection). Cell type and time point are not known. This chain uses TRBV4-1 with TRBJ2-3; D not certain. The CDR3 region has the DNA TGCGCCAGCAGCCAAGGTTGGGCTAGAGGCACAGATACGCAGTATTTT. Its translation: CASSQGWARGTDTQYF.